This is a list of T cell receptor beta chains from one sample in a study of yellow fever vaccine responses in identical twins. TCRdb itself ran the RT-PCR reads through MiXCR, one entry per CDR3 protein. The data show around 190 distinct CDR3 sequences, 50% seen once. This sample comprised T cells from blood (PBMCs), unsorted or a sorted subset (not recorded which), obtained before or after yellow fever vaccination (not recorded which). These receptors were obtained from a female donor who received the yellow fever vaccine. Both conserved end residues are part of each CDR3. A D gene is named only where the DNA matches it firmly. The size field is filled for only some rows; it gives once, few, many or a size class.

TRBV6-1	.	TRBJ1-2	12	.	TGTGCCAGCAGTCTGGGGGGCGAGGGCTACACCTTC	CASSLGGEGYTF
TRBV6-1	.	TRBJ1-1	13	.	TGTGCCAGCAGTCCTCAGGGAGGAACTGAAGCTTTCTTT	CASSPQGGTEAFF
TRBV5-8	TRBD1	TRBJ1-1	12	few	TGTGCCAGCAGCGGCCGACAGGGAATTGCTTTCTTT	CASSGRQGIAFF
TRBV4-3	TRBD2	TRBJ2-1	16	few	TGCGCCAGCAGCCAGGATAGCGGGAGCTCCTACAATGAGCAGTTCTTC	CASSQDSGSSYNEQFF
TRBV11-1	TRBD2	TRBJ2-1	15	.	TGTGCCAGCAGCACCGGGACTAGCGGGGGGAATGAGCAGTTCTTC	CASSTGTSGGNEQFF
TRBV10-3	.	TRBJ1-1	15	hyperexpanded	TGTGCCATCAGTGAGTCCTTCAGGGGTAACACTGAAGCTTTCTTT	CAISESFRGNTEAFF
TRBV30	TRBD1	TRBJ1-1	14	.	TGTGCCTGGAGTCTGACAGGGCTGAACACTGAAGCTTTCTTT	CAWSLTGLNTEAFF
TRBV5-6	TRBD1	TRBJ2-1	14	.	TGTGCCAGCAGTCGACAGGGAAGGAATAATGAGCAGTTCTTC	CASSRQGRNNEQFF
TRBV7-3	.	TRBJ2-6	16	.	TGTGCCAGCAGCTTAGAGGCGAGATCTGGGGCCAACGTCCTGACTTTC	CASSLEARSGANVLTF
TRBV4-3	.	TRBJ2-6	19	.	TGCGCCAGCAGCTACGTATCCGGATCGCTGATCCCTGGGGCCAACGTCCTGACTTTC	CASSYVSGSLIPGANVLTF
TRBV23-1	.	TRBJ1-1	12	few	TGCGCCCCCCCCTCCCCGACAGGAAAAGCTTTCTTT	CAPPSPTGKAFF
TRBV11-2	.	TRBJ2-5	17	.	TGTGCCAGCAGCTTAGTAATTGGTTTTGGAGACCAAGAGACCCAGTACTTC	CASSLVIGFGDQETQYF
TRBV7-2	TRBD1	TRBJ1-2	15	.	TGTGCCAGCTTGGGGGGGACAGCGAGAAACTATGGCTACACCTTC	CASLGGTARNYGYTF
TRBV6-1	.	TRBJ1-5	14	.	TGTGCCAGCAGGGGGACCGTCATCAATCAGCCCCAGCATTTT	CASRGTVINQPQHF
TRBV4-3	.	TRBJ1-2	15	hyperexpanded	TGCGCCAGCAGCCAAGAGGTCAGTGAAACCTATGGCTACACCTTC	CASSQEVSETYGYTF
TRBV30	.	TRBJ1-2	12	.	TGTGCCATGCAGGAGGGTAACTATGGCTACACCTTC	CAMQEGNYGYTF
TRBV10-1	.	TRBJ1-6	10	.	TGCGCCAGCAGTAAGGCATCCCTCCACTTT	CASSKASLHF
TRBV11-2	TRBD2	TRBJ2-5	16	once	TGTGCCAACACTGCCGGAGCGGGGGGGTACCAAGAGACCCAGTACTTC	CANTAGAGGYQETQYF
TRBV4-3	TRBD2	TRBJ2-1	18	.	TGCGCCAGCAGCCGCAGCAGTCGTAGCGGGACCGCGGTTGGTGAGCAGTTCTTC	CASSRSSRSGTAVGEQFF
TRBV24-1	.	TRBJ1-2	13	few	TGTGCCACCAGTGATGGCGGGGCACCCAGCTACACCTTC	CATSDGGAPSYTF
TRBV11-1	.	TRBJ1-1	15	.	TGTGCCAGCAGCTTAGATGGGGGAACGAACACTGAAGCTTTCTTT	CASSLDGGTNTEAFF
TRBV4-3	.	TRBJ1-5	16	.	TGCGCCAGCAGCCAAAGAGGGACTCAAATCAATCAGCCCCAGCATTTT	CASSQRGTQINQPQHF
TRBV23-1	.	TRBJ1-1	16	.	TGCGCCAGCAGTCAATCGTGCGGACCCTGGAACACTGAAGCTTTCTTT	CASSQSCGPWNTEAFF
TRBV6-2/TRBV6-3	TRBD1	TRBJ1-1	14	.	TGTGCCAGCAGTTACCCGACAGGGGACACTGAAGCTTTCTTT	CASSYPTGDTEAFF
TRBV30	.	TRBJ1-1	12	few	TGTGCCTGGAGAGAGGCGTACACTGAAGCTTTCTTT	CAWREAYTEAFF
TRBV10-1	.	TRBJ1-1	12	few	TGCGCCAGCAGTGGCGGGGGAACTGAAGCTTTCTTT	CASSGGGTEAFF
TRBV4-3	.	TRBJ2-1	12	.	TGCGCCAGCAGCGGGAGCTACAATGAGCAGTTCTTC	CASSGSYNEQFF